This is a list of T cell receptor beta chains from one sample in a study of T-cell memory formation after mild COVID-19. Via MiXCR, TCRdb re-called the 5' RACE reads, giving one row per CDR3 protein. Of roughly 510,000 distinct CDR3 sequences in the sample, around a sixth were seen once. Sequences were obtained from PBMCs or a T cell subset sorted from them (not recorded which). Every receptor here comes from an adult woman who had mild COVID-19 (a few samples of this study predate the infection). Cell type and time point are not known. The CDR3 runs from the conserved cysteine through the conserved F or W. A D gene is named only where the DNA matches it firmly.

.,TRBV6-5,CASSSTSETQYF
.,TRBV19,CASSTSTGNTQYF
.,TRBV3-1,CASSQDITTSSPLHF
.,TRBV5-1,CASSRSLDGNTGELFF
.,TRBV5-1,CASSLEGSSYEQYF
.,TRBV12-3/TRBV12-4,CASSPGTDSTDTQYF
.,TRBV6-2/TRBV6-3,CASSLPPGRGDEKLFF
.,TRBV7-3,CASSLEAPYYEQYF
.,TRBV2,CASRETAYNEQFF
TRBD2,TRBV24-1,CATSDQTSGTSTDTQYF
TRBD2,TRBV7-6,CASSLGLARYNEQFF
.,TRBV12-3/TRBV12-4,CASSSSGTGELFF
.,TRBV12-3/TRBV12-4,CASSLLGGDRGANVLTF
.,TRBV10-3,CAISEGAGYGYTF
.,TRBV20-1,CSASDPGKWPQHF
.,TRBV27,CASLGAGPTGELFF
.,TRBV5-1,CASSALFGDTQYF
TRBD2,TRBV20-1,CSARELAGSHNEQFF
TRBD1,TRBV12-3/TRBV12-4,CASTLGDRANYGYTF
.,TRBV5-6,CASSLVGIEQYF
.,TRBV7-2,CASSPGTLTYEQYF
.,TRBV24-1,CATSDSGFAQPQHF
TRBD2,TRBV6-2/TRBV6-3,CASRRASGRAIGELFF
.,TRBV30,CAWSLGLARSSQHF
.,TRBV30,CAWSKGPGQPQHF
.,TRBV5-1,CASSLYGDDTGELFF
TRBD2,TRBV20-1,CSKTAGGPTDTQYF
TRBD1,TRBV4-1,CASSQIGGWTGALNYGYTF
TRBD2,TRBV20-1,CSVTSGRATDTQYF
.,TRBV20-1,CSARGAREVTETQYF
TRBD2,TRBV6-5,CASSLAGVNYEQYF
TRBD2,TRBV9,CASSVAGVAGVGEQYF
.,TRBV12-3/TRBV12-4,CASRPRAGRLEAFF
.,TRBV11-3,CASSSRLYTGELFF
.,TRBV5-1,CASRAEMLNTEAFF
TRBD1,TRBV29-1,CSVGPGTGAYEQYF
.,TRBV7-2,CASSLGPGPTRELFF